Sequencing of this T cell receptor (beta chain) was carried out in a study of early T cells in non-severe SARS-CoV-2 infection. Individual cDNA molecules carried attached unique molecular identifiers. Via MiXCR, TCRdb re-called the 5' RACE reads, giving one row per CDR3 protein. This table has some 32,000 distinct CDR3 sequences, approximately 6% appearing once. This CDR3 has 13 amino acids. V lost 6 bases and J lost 3, with 12 bases in between. Germline V gene data show CDR1 as MNHEY and CDR2 as SMNVEV (reference sequence). This clonotype came up a few times. The TCR was taken from an adult who was a healthcare worker with PCR-confirmed SARS-CoV-2 infection or an uninfected control (not recorded which). The chain links TRBV27 to TRBJ2-7; D not resolved. Input material: whole blood. The CDR3 loop reads CASRAVGSYEQYF. CDR3 nucleotides: TGTGCCAGCAGGGCCGTCGGAAGCTACGAGCAGTACTTC.